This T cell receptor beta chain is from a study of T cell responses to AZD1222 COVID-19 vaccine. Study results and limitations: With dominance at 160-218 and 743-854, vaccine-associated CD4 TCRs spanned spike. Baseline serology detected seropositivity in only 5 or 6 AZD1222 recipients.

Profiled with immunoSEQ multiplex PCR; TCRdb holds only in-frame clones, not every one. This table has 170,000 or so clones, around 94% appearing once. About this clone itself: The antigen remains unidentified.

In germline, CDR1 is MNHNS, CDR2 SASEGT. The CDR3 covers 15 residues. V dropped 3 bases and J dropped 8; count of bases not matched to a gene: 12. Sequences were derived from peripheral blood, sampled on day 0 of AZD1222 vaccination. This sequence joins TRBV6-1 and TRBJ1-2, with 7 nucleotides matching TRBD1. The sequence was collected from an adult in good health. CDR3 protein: CASSDYNRGREGYTF. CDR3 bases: TGTGCCAGCAGTGATTATAACAGGGGTCGGGAAGGCTACACCTTC.